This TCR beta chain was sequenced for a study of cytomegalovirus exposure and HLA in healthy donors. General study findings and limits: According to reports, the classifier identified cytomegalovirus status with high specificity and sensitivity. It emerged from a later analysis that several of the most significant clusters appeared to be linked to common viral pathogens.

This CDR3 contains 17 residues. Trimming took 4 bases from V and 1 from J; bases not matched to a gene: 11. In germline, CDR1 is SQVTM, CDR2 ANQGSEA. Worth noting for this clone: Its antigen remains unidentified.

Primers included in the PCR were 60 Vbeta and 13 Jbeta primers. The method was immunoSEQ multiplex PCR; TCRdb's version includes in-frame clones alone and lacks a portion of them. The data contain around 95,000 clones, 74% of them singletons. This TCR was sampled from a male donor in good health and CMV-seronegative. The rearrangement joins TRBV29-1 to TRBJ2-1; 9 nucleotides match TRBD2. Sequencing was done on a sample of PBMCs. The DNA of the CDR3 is TGCAGCGTTGCATCAGGACTAGCGAGTAATTCCTACAATGAGCAGTTCTTC. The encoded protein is CSVASGLASNSYNEQFF.